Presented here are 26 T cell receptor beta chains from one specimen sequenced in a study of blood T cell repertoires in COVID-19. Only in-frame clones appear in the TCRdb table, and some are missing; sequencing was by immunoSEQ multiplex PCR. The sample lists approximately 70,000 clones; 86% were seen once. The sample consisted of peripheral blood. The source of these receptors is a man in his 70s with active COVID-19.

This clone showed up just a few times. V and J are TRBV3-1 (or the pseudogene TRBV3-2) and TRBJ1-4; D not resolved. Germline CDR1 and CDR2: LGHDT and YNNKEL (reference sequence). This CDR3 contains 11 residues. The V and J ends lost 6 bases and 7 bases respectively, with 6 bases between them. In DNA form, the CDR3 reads TGTGCCAGCAGGCGGGGTGAAAAACTGTTTTTT. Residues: CASRRGEKLFF.

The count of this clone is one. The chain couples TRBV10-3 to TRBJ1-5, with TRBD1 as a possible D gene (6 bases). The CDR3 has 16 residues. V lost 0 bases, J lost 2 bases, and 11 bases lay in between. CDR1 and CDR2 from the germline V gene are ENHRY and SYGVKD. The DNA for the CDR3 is TGTGCCATCAGTGAGTCGGGGGCGGGGGGCAATCAGCCCCAGCATTTT. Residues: CAISESGAGGNQPQHF.

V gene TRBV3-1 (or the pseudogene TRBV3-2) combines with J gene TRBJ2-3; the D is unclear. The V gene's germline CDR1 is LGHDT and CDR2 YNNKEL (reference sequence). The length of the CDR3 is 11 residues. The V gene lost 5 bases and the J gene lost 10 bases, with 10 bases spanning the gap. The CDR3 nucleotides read TGTGCCAGCAGCAGCCCCGTGGCGCAGTATTTT. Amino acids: CASSSPVAQYF.

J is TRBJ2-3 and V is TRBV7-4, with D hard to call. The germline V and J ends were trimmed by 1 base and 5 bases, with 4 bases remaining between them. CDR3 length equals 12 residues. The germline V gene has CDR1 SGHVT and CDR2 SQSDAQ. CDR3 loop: CASSLVRDTQYF. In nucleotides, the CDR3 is TGTGCCAGCAGCTTAGTCAGAGATACGCAGTATTTT.

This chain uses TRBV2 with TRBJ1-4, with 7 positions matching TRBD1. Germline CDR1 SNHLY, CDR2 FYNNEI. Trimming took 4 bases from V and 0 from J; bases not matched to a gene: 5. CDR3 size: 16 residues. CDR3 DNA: TGTGCCAGCAGTGGGGGGACAGTTGCAACTAATGAAAAACTGTTTTTT. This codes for CASSGGTVATNEKLFF.

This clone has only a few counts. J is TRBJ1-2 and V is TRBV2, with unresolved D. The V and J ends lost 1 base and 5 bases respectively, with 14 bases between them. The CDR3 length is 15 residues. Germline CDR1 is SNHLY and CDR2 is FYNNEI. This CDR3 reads CASSEGGRGRYGYTF. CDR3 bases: TGTGCCAGCAGTGAAGGCGGCCGGGGTCGTTATGGCTACACCTTC.

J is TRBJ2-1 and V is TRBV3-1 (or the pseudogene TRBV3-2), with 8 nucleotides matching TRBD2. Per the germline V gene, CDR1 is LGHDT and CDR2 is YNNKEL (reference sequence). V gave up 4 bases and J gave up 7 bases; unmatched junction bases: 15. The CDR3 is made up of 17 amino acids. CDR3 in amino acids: CASSPMAGGGPGNEQFF. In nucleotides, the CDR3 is TGTGCCAGCAGCCCAATGGCGGGGGGAGGGCCTGGGAATGAGCAGTTCTTC.

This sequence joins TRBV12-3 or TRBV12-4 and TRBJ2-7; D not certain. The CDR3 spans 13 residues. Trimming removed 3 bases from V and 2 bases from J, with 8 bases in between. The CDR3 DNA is TGTGCCAGCAGTTTCGGCGGCCCCTACGAGCAGTACTTC. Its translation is CASSFGGPYEQYF.

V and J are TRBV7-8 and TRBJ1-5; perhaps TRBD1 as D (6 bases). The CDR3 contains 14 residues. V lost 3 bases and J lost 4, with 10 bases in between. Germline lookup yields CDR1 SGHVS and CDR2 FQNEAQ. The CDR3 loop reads CASSLRGRNQPQHF. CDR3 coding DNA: TGTGCCAGCAGCTTGCGGGGGCGGAATCAGCCCCAGCATTTT.

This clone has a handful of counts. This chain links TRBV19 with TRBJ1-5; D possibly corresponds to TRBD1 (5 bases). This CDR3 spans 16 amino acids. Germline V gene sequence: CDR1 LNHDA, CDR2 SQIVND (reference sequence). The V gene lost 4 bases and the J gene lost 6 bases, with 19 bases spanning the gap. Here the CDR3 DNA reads TGTGCCAGTAGTACGACCCGCTGGGGCTCTGGTCAGCCCCAGCATTTT. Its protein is CASSTTRWGSGQPQHF.

For the CDR3, the DNA is TGTGCCAGCTCCCCGGTGCGCGGGAGCTCTGGGGCCAACGTCCTGACTTTC. This gives the protein CASSPVRGSSGANVLTF. The genes are TRBV18 and TRBJ2-6; 7 nucleotides agree with TRBD2. Germline V gene sequence: CDR1 KGHSH, CDR2 LQKENI. The ends lost 6 bases at V and 0 bases at J; junction bases unmatched: 8. This CDR3 contains 17 residues.

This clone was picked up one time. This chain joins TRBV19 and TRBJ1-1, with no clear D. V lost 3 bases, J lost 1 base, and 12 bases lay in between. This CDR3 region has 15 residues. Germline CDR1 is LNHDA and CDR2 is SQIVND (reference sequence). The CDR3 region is CASSIMGSGNTEAFF. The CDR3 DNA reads TGTGCCAGTAGTATTATGGGCAGCGGGAACACTGAAGCTTTCTTT.

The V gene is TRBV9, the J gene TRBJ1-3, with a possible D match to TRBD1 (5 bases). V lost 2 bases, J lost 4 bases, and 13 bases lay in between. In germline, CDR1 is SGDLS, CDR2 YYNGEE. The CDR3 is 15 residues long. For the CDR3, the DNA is TGTGCCAGCAGCGTGGGGGGAAACGGCGGAAACACCATATATTTT. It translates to CASSVGGNGGNTIYF.

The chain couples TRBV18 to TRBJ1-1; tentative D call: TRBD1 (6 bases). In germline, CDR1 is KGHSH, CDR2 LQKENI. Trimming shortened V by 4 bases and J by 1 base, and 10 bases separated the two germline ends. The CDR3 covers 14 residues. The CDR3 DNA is TGTGCCAGCTCACGGGGACACCCGAACACTGAAGCTTTCTTT. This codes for CASSRGHPNTEAFF. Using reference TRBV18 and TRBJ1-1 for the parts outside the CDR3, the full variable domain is NAGVMQNPRHLVRRRGQEARLRCSPMKGHSHVYWYRQLPEEGLKFMVYLQKENIIDESGMPKERFSAEFPKEGPSILRIQQVVRGDSAAYFCASSRGHPNTEAFFGQGTRLTVV.

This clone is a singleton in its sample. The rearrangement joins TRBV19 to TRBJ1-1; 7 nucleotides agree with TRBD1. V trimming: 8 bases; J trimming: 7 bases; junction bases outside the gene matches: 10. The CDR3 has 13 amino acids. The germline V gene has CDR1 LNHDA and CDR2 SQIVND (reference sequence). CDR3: CASDPTGRGEAFF. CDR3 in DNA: TGTGCCAGTGACCCGACAGGGCGGGGTGAAGCTTTCTTT.

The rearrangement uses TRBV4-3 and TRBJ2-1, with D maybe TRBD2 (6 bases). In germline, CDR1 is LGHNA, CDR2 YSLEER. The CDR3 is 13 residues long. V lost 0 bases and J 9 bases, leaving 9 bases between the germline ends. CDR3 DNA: TGCGCCAGCAGCCAAGAAAGGGAGGCTGAGCAGTTCTTC. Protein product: CASSQEREAEQFF.

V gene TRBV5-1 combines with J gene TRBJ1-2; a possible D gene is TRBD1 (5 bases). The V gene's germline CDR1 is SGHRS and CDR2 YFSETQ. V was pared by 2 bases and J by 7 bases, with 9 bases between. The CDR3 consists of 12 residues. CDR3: CASSFAGGGYTF. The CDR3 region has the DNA TGCGCCAGCAGCTTTGCGGGGGGTGGCTACACCTTC.

In nucleotides, the CDR3 is TGTGCCACCAGCAGAGGGGGCGGGGAGAGTGGCACAGATACGCAGTATTTT. Its protein is CATSRGGGESGTDTQYF. The chain has TRBV15 and TRBJ2-3; TRBD2 is a possible D gene (6 bases). V dropped 1 base and J dropped 1 base, with 15 bases sitting between them. The germline gives CDR1 LNHNV, CDR2 YYDKDF (reference sequence). CDR3 length equals 17 residues.

CDR3 protein: CASSMGGAAETQYF. The CDR3 nucleotides are TGTGCCAGTAGTATGGGCGGGGCAGCAGAGACCCAGTACTTC. V and J are TRBV19 and TRBJ2-5, with D possibly TRBD2 on 6 matching bases. This CDR3 has 14 amino acids. CDR1 and CDR2 from the germline V gene are LNHDA and SQIVND (reference sequence). V lost 3 bases, J lost 4 bases, and 12 bases lay in between.

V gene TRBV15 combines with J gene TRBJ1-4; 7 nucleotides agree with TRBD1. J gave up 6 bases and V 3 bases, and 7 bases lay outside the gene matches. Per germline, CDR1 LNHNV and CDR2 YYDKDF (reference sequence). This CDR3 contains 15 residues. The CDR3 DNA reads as TGTGCCACCAGCAGGGGGGGACAGCGATATGAAAAACTGTTTTTT. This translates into CATSRGGQRYEKLFF.

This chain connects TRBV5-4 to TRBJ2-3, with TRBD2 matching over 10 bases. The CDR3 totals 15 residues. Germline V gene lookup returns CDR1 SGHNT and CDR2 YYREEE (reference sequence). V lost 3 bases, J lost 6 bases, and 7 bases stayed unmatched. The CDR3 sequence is CASSWASGSADTQYF. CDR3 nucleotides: TGTGCCAGCAGCTGGGCTAGCGGGAGTGCGGATACGCAGTATTTT.

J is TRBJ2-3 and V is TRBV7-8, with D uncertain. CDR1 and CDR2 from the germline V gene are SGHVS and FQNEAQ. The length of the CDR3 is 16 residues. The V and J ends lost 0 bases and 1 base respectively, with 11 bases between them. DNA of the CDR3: TGTGCCAGCAGCTTAGCGAGGAGCGCCCGCACAGATACGCAGTATTTT. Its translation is CASSLARSARTDTQYF. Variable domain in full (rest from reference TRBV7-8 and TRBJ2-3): GAGVSQSPRYKVAKRGQDVALRCDPISGHVSLFWYQQALGQGPEFLTYFQNEAQLDKSGLPSDRFFAERPEGSVSTLKIQRTQQEDSAVYLCASSLARSARTDTQYFGPGTRLTVL.

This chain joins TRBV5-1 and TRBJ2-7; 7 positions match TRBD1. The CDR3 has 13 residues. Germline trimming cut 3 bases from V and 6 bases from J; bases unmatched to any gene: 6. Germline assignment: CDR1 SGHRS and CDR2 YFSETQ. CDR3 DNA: TGCGCCAGCAGCTCACAGGGGAGCAGCGAGCAGTACTTC. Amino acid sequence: CASSSQGSSEQYF.

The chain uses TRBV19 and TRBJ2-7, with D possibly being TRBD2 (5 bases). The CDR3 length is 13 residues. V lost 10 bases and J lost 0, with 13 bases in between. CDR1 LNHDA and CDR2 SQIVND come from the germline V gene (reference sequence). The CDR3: CATRGLSSYEQYF. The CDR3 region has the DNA TGTGCCACCCGAGGACTTTCCTCCTACGAGCAGTACTTC.

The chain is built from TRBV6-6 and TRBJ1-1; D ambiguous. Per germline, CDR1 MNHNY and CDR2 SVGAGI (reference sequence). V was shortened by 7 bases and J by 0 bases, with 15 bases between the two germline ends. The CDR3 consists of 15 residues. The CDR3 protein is CASTATRSMNTEAFF. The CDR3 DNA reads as TGTGCCAGCACGGCAACCCGGAGTATGAACACTGAAGCTTTCTTT.

The CDR3 spells CAISEPEGADTDTQYF. The CDR3 nucleotides read TGTGCCATCAGTGAACCCGAGGGAGCGGACACAGATACGCAGTATTTT. The chain has TRBV10-3 and TRBJ2-3; weak D call: TRBD2 (5 bases). Germline V gives CDR1 ENHRY, CDR2 SYGVKD. The CDR3 sequence is 16 residues long. Trimming left V 3 bases short and J 2 bases short, with 15 bases between.